Presented here are 31 T cell receptor beta chains from one specimen sequenced in a study of cytomegalovirus exposure and HLA in healthy donors. The PCR used 60 Vbeta and 13 Jbeta primers. Data came from immunoSEQ multiplex PCR; TCRdb stores just in-frame clones and leaves some out. The top ten clones hold 22% of a sample with nearly 80,000 clones, around 77% of them seen once. Sequencing was done on a sample of PBMCs. The receptors come from a woman in her thirties or forties in good health and CMV-seropositive.

V usage is TRBV28 and J usage is TRBJ1-1; D call uncertain. The CDR3 extends over 14 amino acids. Germline V gene data show CDR1 as MDHEN and CDR2 as SYDVKM. Trimming left V 4 bases short and J 1 base short, with 10 bases between. The CDR3 DNA is TGTGCCAGCAGTTCCGGTTTCCAGAACACTGAAGCTTTCTTT. Translated: CASSSGFQNTEAFF.

J is TRBJ2-3 and V is TRBV2; 14 nucleotides align to TRBD2. J lost 3 bases, V lost 6 bases, and 5 bases had no gene match. The CDR3 is 16 residues long. Germline V gives CDR1 SNHLY, CDR2 FYNNEI. The CDR3 reads CASSRGTSGRTDTQYF. For the CDR3, the DNA is TGTGCCAGCAGCCGGGGGACTAGCGGGAGAACAGATACGCAGTATTTT.

The CDR3, as DNA: TGCGCCAGCCGAGGGTCGGGGAACGAGCAGTACTTC. Translating gives CASRGSGNEQYF. The rearrangement uses TRBV23-1 and TRBJ2-7, with D possibly being TRBD2 (5 bases). TRBV23-1 belongs to the ORF category, with a function that is uncertain. V was trimmed by 8 bases and J by 5 bases, leaving 13 bases between them. The CDR3 runs 12 residues.

This rearrangement joins TRBV9 to TRBJ1-2; D may be TRBD1 (5 bases). Trimming removed 0 bases at V and 7 bases at J, with 13 bases between. Germline V CDR1 and CDR2: SGDLS, YYNGEE. The CDR3 extends over 14 amino acids. The CDR3 region is CASSVGQGNGGYTF. CDR3 in DNA: TGTGCCAGCAGCGTAGGTCAGGGAAACGGTGGCTACACCTTC.

CDR3 DNA: TGTGCCTGGGGACTAGCGGGAGTAGGCGGGGAGCTGTTTTTT. Translated: CAWGLAGVGGELFF. The V and J genes are TRBV30 and TRBJ2-2; TRBD2 matches 13 bases. Germline V CDR1 and CDR2: GTSNPN, SVGIG (reference sequence). CDR3 length: 14 amino acids. The V gene end was trimmed by 5 bases and the J gene end by 7 bases; junction bases not matched to a gene: 4.

V is TRBV10-3 and J is TRBJ2-3, with D maybe TRBD1 (6 bases). Trimming removed 6 bases from V and 6 bases from J, with 13 bases in between. CDR3 length: 13 amino acids. Germline CDR1 reads ENHRY; CDR2 reads SYGVKD. DNA for the CDR3: TGTGCCATCAGGTCAACAGGGCCCGATACGCAGTATTTT. Its protein product is CAIRSTGPDTQYF.

This chain links TRBV4-2 with TRBJ1-3; no reliable D call. V gave up 4 bases and J gave up 3 bases, with 19 bases separating them. Germline V gene sequence: CDR1 LGHNA, CDR2 YNFKEQ. The CDR3 has 17 residues. DNA of the CDR3: TGTGCCAGCAGCCCCCTCTTCTCCGACAAGGTTGGAAACACCATATATTTT. Translating it yields CASSPLFSDKVGNTIYF.

The chain links TRBV6-1 to TRBJ2-7; 8 bases line up with TRBD1. Trimming removed 5 bases from V and 2 bases from J; junction bases left unmatched: 5. Looked up from germline, CDR1 is MNHNS and CDR2 is SASEGT. The CDR3 consists of 14 residues. The DNA of the CDR3 is TGTGCCAGCAGTATCGACAGGGGTCCCTACGAGCAGTACTTC. This codes for CASSIDRGPYEQYF.

This clone occurred a few times. This chain uses TRBV6-4 with TRBJ2-1; 11 bases line up with TRBD2. V dropped 3 bases and J dropped 8; count of bases not matched to a gene: 6. The CDR3 has 15 amino acids. The germline V gene encodes CDR1 MRHNA and CDR2 SNTAGT. The CDR3 sequence: CASSETSGRVDEQFF. The CDR3 DNA reads TGTGCCAGCAGTGAAACTAGCGGGAGAGTGGATGAGCAGTTCTTC.

V gene TRBV7-3 combines with J gene TRBJ2-5; 11 bases are a match to TRBD1. CDR1 SGHTA and CDR2 FQGTGA come from the germline V gene. The CDR3 is 15 residues long. Trimming took 1 base from V and 4 from J; bases not matched to a gene: 2. CDR3 amino acids: CASSLSGTGGETQYF. The DNA for the CDR3 is TGTGCCAGCAGCTTAAGCGGGACAGGGGGAGAGACCCAGTACTTC.

In this sample, this clone turned up once. The V and J genes are TRBV6-1 and TRBJ1-1; TRBD1 aligns across 7 bases. The CDR3 totals 14 residues. The V gene's germline CDR1 is MNHNS and CDR2 SASEGT. The junction had 5 bases not matched to a gene; V was cut back by 5 bases and J by 2 bases. The CDR3, as DNA: TGTGCCAGCAGTCACGGGACAGCTAACACTGAAGCTTTCTTT. This gives the protein CASSHGTANTEAFF.

This sequence joins TRBV5-1 and TRBJ2-5, with 7 nucleotides matching TRBD1. The V and J ends lost 0 bases and 5 bases, in that order; junction bases with no gene match: 4. This CDR3 spans 14 amino acids. Germline V gene lookup returns CDR1 SGHRS and CDR2 YFSETQ. DNA of the CDR3: TGCGCCAGCAGCTTGGCCTGGACAGGCGAGACCCAGTACTTC. It codes for CASSLAWTGETQYF.

This clone occurred once. The chain combines TRBV6-1 with TRBJ2-5, with D hard to call. The CDR3 is 11 residues long. Germline CDR1 MNHNS, CDR2 SASEGT. V gave up 5 bases and J gave up 2 bases, with 3 bases separating them. The CDR3 DNA is TGTGCCAGCAGTACACAAGAGACCCAGTACTTC. Residues: CASSTQETQYF.

This sequence joins TRBV30 and TRBJ1-4; 10 bases match TRBD1. Germline CDR1 and CDR2: GTSNPN and SVGIG (reference sequence). The CDR3 is made up of 17 amino acids. V was pared by 2 bases and J by 5 bases, with 11 bases of the junction left unmatched. The CDR3 sequence: CAWSHTGTGDRNEKLFF. For the CDR3, the DNA is TGTGCCTGGAGTCATACCGGGACAGGGGACCGGAATGAAAAACTGTTTTTT.

The chain employs TRBV6-5 and TRBJ1-2; D gene uncertain. Deletions cut 6 bases from V and 6 bases from J, with 14 bases between. The V gene's germline CDR1 is MNHEY and CDR2 SVGAGI. CDR3 size: 13 residues. CDR3 nucleotide sequence: TGTGCCAGCAGCCGGCGGGAGCAGGATGGCTACACCTTC. Translating gives CASSRREQDGYTF.

CDR3 loop: CASSTGVRTSNEQFF. The CDR3 coding sequence is TGCGCCAGCAGTACTGGCGTCAGGACTAGCAATGAGCAGTTCTTC. This chain uses TRBV5-1 with TRBJ2-1; TRBD2 matches at 7 bases. Germline trimming cut 5 bases from V and 6 bases from J; bases unmatched to any gene: 11. This CDR3 comprises 15 residues. Germline V gene lookup returns CDR1 SGHRS and CDR2 YFSETQ.

The rearrangement joins TRBV5-1 to TRBJ1-1; no clear D gene. Germline CDR1 is SGHRS and CDR2 is YFSETQ. This CDR3 contains 15 residues. The V and J ends lost 0 bases and 1 base respectively, with 10 bases between them. CDR3 coding DNA: TGCGCCAGCAGCTTGGTGACTAGCCAGAACACTGAAGCTTTCTTT. Translation: CASSLVTSQNTEAFF.

The chain links TRBV2 to TRBJ2-3; 9 nucleotides line up with TRBD2. V shed 5 bases, J shed 2 bases, and the junction held 8 bases outside the gene matches. The CDR3 has 16 amino acids. Germline CDR1 SNHLY, CDR2 FYNNEI. CDR3 sequence (DNA): TGTGCCAGCAGTCCCGGGACTAGCATCTCCACAGATACGCAGTATTTT. It yields the protein CASSPGTSISTDTQYF.

This clone was seen just once. The chain has TRBV6-5 and TRBJ2-1; TRBD1 agrees at 7 bases. V lost 8 bases, J lost 8 bases, and 15 bases stayed unmatched. This CDR3 is 15 amino acids long. From germline, CDR1 is MNHEY and CDR2 SVGAGI. CDR3 loop: CASRPWDSSTYEQFF. CDR3 bases: TGTGCCAGCCGCCCTTGGGACAGCTCAACATATGAGCAGTTCTTC.

J is TRBJ2-3 and V is TRBV28; 9 bases fit TRBD2. Germline V gene lookup returns CDR1 MDHEN and CDR2 SYDVKM. The CDR3 extends over 17 amino acids. V lost 6 bases and J lost 3; bases outside the gene matches: 13. This CDR3 is CASSHLGRREGTDTQYF. CDR3 DNA sequence: TGTGCCAGCAGCCACCTTGGACGGCGGGAGGGGACAGATACGCAGTATTTT.

This sequence joins TRBV28 and TRBJ2-1; 11 positions agree with TRBD2. The CDR3 sequence is 17 residues long. Unmatched junction bases numbered 7, after V lost 3 bases and J lost 3 bases. In germline, CDR1 is MDHEN, CDR2 SYDVKM. The CDR3 DNA follows: TGTGCCAGCAGTTTTAGGAGACTAGCGGGAATCTACAATGAGCAGTTCTTC. Amino acid sequence: CASSFRRLAGIYNEQFF.

The chain has TRBV4-2 and TRBJ2-4, with D tentatively TRBD2 (6 bases). CDR3 size: 13 residues. V was pared by 7 bases and J by 5 bases, with 12 bases between. Germline CDR1 and CDR2: LGHNA and YNFKEQ. CDR3 region: CASTSGDENIQYF. CDR3 nucleotides: TGTGCCAGCACGTCGGGAGATGAAAACATTCAGTACTTC.

This sequence joins TRBV5-1 and TRBJ2-2; 13 nucleotides line up with TRBD2. The CDR3 is 18 amino acids. V lost 7 bases to trimming and J lost 3 bases; unmatched junction nucleotides: 12. The germline gives CDR1 SGHRS, CDR2 YFSETQ. CDR3 protein: CASAKGLAGVMDTGELFF. In DNA form, the CDR3 reads TGCGCCAGCGCTAAAGGACTAGCGGGAGTAATGGACACCGGGGAGCTGTTTTTT.

The chain is built from TRBV30 and TRBJ1-1; 8 bases align to TRBD1. Per the germline V gene, CDR1 is GTSNPN and CDR2 is SVGIG (reference sequence). V shed 1 base, J shed 5 bases, and the junction held 6 bases outside the gene matches. The CDR3 has 14 residues. CDR3 bases: TGTGCCTGGAGTGACCCTGACAGGGGTACTGAAGCTTTCTTT. As protein: CAWSDPDRGTEAFF.

The chain is built from TRBV7-9 and TRBJ2-3; D perhaps matches TRBD1 (6 bases). With 6 bases removed from V and 0 bases from J, the gap between germline ends came to 19 bases. The CDR3 loop spans 17 amino acids. Germline V lookup: CDR1 SEHNR, CDR2 FQNEAQ (reference sequence). The DNA of the CDR3 is TGTGCCAGCAGAAGCTCATCGGGACACCGTAGCACAGATACGCAGTATTTT. Its protein product is CASRSSSGHRSTDTQYF.

This clone was observed once. The chain carries TRBV5-1 and TRBJ2-5; TRBD2 aligns across 13 bases. Germline CDR1 is SGHRS and CDR2 is YFSETQ. The junction had 8 bases not matched to a gene; V was cut back by 8 bases and J by 4 bases. The CDR3 is 15 amino acids. The CDR3 region is CASTSGGAVLETQYF. As DNA, the CDR3 is TGCGCCAGTACTAGCGGGGGGGCAGTCCTAGAGACCCAGTACTTC.

The chain couples TRBV14 to TRBJ2-1; D might be TRBD2 (6 bases). Germline CDR1 SGHDN, CDR2 FVKESK. The V and J ends lost 2 bases and 4 bases respectively, with 12 bases between them. The CDR3 extends over 15 amino acids. This CDR3 is CASSQPGVAYNEQFF. The CDR3 DNA sequence: TGTGCCAGCAGCCAACCGGGAGTCGCATACAATGAGCAGTTCTTC.

The rearrangement joins TRBV18 to TRBJ1-1; 9 bases are a match to TRBD1. Germline trimming cut 6 bases from V and 1 base from J; bases unmatched to any gene: 9. Germline CDR1 is KGHSH and CDR2 is LQKENI. The CDR3 extends over 16 amino acids. In DNA form, the CDR3 reads TGTGCCAGCTCGGACAGGGGCCTCGCTCCGAACACTGAAGCTTTCTTT. It yields the protein CASSDRGLAPNTEAFF.

The chain couples TRBV30 to TRBJ2-7; 9 bases map to TRBD1. The CDR3 totals 19 residues. V gave up 4 bases and J gave up 0 bases; unmatched junction bases: 19. Looked up from germline, CDR1 is GTSNPN and CDR2 is SVGIG (reference sequence). The DNA of the CDR3 is TGTGCCTGGACTTATCAGAAGGGACAGGGAGCCTTCAGCTCCTACGAGCAGTACTTC. Protein sequence: CAWTYQKGQGAFSSYEQYF.

This clone was counted once. The chain couples TRBV5-1 to TRBJ1-2; 8 bases match TRBD1. The V gene's germline CDR1 is SGHRS and CDR2 YFSETQ. Trimming at V came to 4 bases and at J to 2 bases, leaving 7 bases not matched to a gene. The CDR3 has 15 amino acids. This CDR3 reads CASSRTGSGNYGYTF. In DNA, the CDR3 is TGCGCCAGCAGCAGGACAGGGTCGGGGAACTATGGCTACACCTTC.

The rearrangement joins TRBV2 to TRBJ1-1; D is unclear. This CDR3 contains 14 residues. Germline-derived CDR1 and CDR2 are SNHLY and FYNNEI. Trimming took 4 bases from V and 1 from J, leaving 10 bases between them. Here the CDR3 reads CASSGSLTNTEAFF. CDR3 nucleotide sequence: TGTGCCAGCAGTGGATCACTAACGAACACTGAAGCTTTCTTT. Complete variable domain (other parts from reference TRBV2 and TRBJ1-1): EPEVTQTPSHQVTQMGQEVILRCVPISNHLYFYWYRQILGQKVEFLVSFYNNEISEKSEIFDDQFSVERPDGSNFTLKIRSTKLEDSAMYFCASSGSLTNTEAFFGQGTRLTVV.